Listed below are T cell receptor beta chains from one sample, sequenced in a study of post-analysis software for immune sequencing data. MiXCR was run by TCRdb on the PCR reads, yielding one entry per CDR3 protein. The sample consists of 380,000 or so distinct CDR3 sequences, 30% to 45% of them appearing once. The source material was blood. The receptors stem from a girl aged 5-17 years with multiple sclerosis. CDR3s include the opening cysteine and the closing phenylalanine or tryptophan. A D gene is named only where the DNA matches it firmly. The listing skips clone size in some rows; elsewhere it reads once, few, many or a size class.

J gene	D gene	V gene	clone size	CDR3 protein	CDR3 DNA
TRBJ2-5	-	TRBV7-3	-	CASSLGGGGTQYF	TGTGCCAGCAGCTTAGGAGGAGGCGGGACCCAGTACTTC
TRBJ2-5	TRBD2	TRBV5-1	-	CASSLVGTSQETQYF	TGCGCCAGCAGCTTGGTGGGGACTAGCCAAGAGACCCAGTACTTC
TRBJ2-7	-	TRBV19	-	CASSMEGDSSYEQYF	TGTGCCAGTAGTATGGAGGGCGATAGCTCCTACGAGCAGTACTTC
TRBJ2-1	TRBD2	TRBV20-1	few	CSGLAGGWKQFF	TGCAGTGGTTTGGCGGGGGGCTGGAAGCAGTTCTTC
TRBJ1-1	TRBD1	TRBV4-2	-	CASSHTNRGGATEAFF	TGTGCCAGCAGCCACACAAACAGGGGAGGGGCCACTGAAGCTTTCTTT
TRBJ1-2	-	TRBV7-2	-	CASSLEIGVGTF	TGTGCCAGCAGCTTAGAAATAGGGGTGGGTACCTTC
TRBJ2-7	-	TRBV5-1	-	CALYPGQGLIEQYF	TGCGCCCTATACCCGGGACAAGGCCTTATCGAGCAGTACTTC
TRBJ2-3	-	TRBV29-1	many	CSVVTRADTQYF	TGCAGCGTAGTTACTAGAGCAGATACGCAGTATTTT
TRBJ2-3	-	TRBV12-3/TRBV12-4	few	CASSSREGGLSDTQYF	TGTGCCAGCAGCTCTAGAGAGGGTGGACTCTCGGATACGCAGTATTTT
TRBJ2-3	-	TRBV7-3	-	CASSLSGTDTQYF	TGTGCCAGCAGCTTGTCGGGTACAGATACGCAGTATTTT
TRBJ2-7	-	TRBV3-1	few	CASSQAHEQYF	TGTGCCAGCAGCCAGGCCCACGAGCAGTACTTC
TRBJ1-2	-	TRBV6-5	few	CASSYSMGTRYGYTF	TGTGCCAGCAGTTACTCGATGGGGACTCGATATGGCTACACCTTC
TRBJ2-4	TRBD1	TRBV5-1	-	CASSTGGSAKNIQYF	TGCGCCAGCAGCACAGGGGGAAGTGCCAAAAACATTCAGTACTTC
TRBJ2-2	TRBD1	TRBV7-2	many	CASSPLTGAGELFF	TGTGCCAGCAGCCCCCTCACAGGGGCCGGGGAGCTGTTTTTT
TRBJ2-1	-	TRBV28	-	CASTHGMEALYNEQFF	TGTGCCAGCACCCATGGGATGGAGGCCCTCTACAATGAGCAGTTCTTC
TRBJ1-2	TRBD1	TRBV7-2	-	CASSISRQGGSGYTF	TGTGCCAGCAGCATTTCAAGACAGGGTGGTTCGGGCTACACCTTC
TRBJ2-7	-	TRBV10-3	-	CAIRETRPSSEQNF	TGTGCCATCAGGGAGACTAGACCCTCTTCCGAGCAGAACTTC
TRBJ2-7	-	TRBV7-6	-	CASSLGVSVNRVNEQYF	TGTGCCAGCAGCTTAGGGGTCTCGGTCAATCGGGTGAACGAGCAGTACTTC
TRBJ2-3	TRBD2	TRBV7-2	-	CASSLPATSPDTQYF	TGTGCCAGCAGCTTACCGGCGACTAGCCCAGATACGCAGTATTTT
TRBJ2-3	-	TRBV28	-	CASSLVGGGPSTDTQYF	TGTGCCAGCAGTTTGGTAGGCGGGGGCCCTAGCACAGATACGCAGTATTTT
TRBJ1-5	TRBD1	TRBV12-3/TRBV12-4	few	CATRPGQGGNQPQHF	TGTGCCACCCGACCGGGACAGGGGGGCAATCAGCCCCAGCATTTT
TRBJ2-7	-	TRBV11-2	few	CASSPTRSQGRTYEQYF	TGTGCCAGCAGCCCCACCCGATCCCAGGGGCGAACCTACGAGCAGTACTTC
TRBJ2-1	-	TRBV3-1	-	CASSQMFGEQFF	TGTGCCAGCAGCCAAATGTTTGGTGAGCAGTTCTTC
TRBJ2-7	TRBD1	TRBV20-1	many	CSATGQGSHEQYF	TGCAGTGCTACGGGACAGGGATCGCACGAGCAGTACTTC
TRBJ2-7	-	TRBV25-1	-	CASSGSRGSYEQYF	TGTGCCAGCAGTGGCTCTCGGGGGTCCTACGAGCAGTACTTC
TRBJ2-7	-	TRBV28	few	CASSPGPYGEQYF	TGTGCCAGCAGCCCGGGACCTTACGGCGAGCAGTACTTC
TRBJ1-5	TRBD1	TRBV3-1	few	CASSLGQDNQPQHF	TGTGCCAGCAGCCTCGGACAGGATAATCAGCCCCAGCATTTT
TRBJ2-5	TRBD1	TRBV20-1	-	CTFQGVQEQYF	TGCACCTTCCAGGGGGTTCAGGAGCAGTACTTC
TRBJ1-1	-	TRBV6-6	few	CASKVSAGTLTEAFF	TGTGCCAGCAAGGTATCGGCAGGTACTCTCACTGAAGCTTTCTTT
TRBJ2-7	TRBD1	TRBV5-1	-	CASSPRGTGAYEQYF	TGCGCCAGCAGCCCTCGGGGGACAGGGGCCTACGAGCAGTACTTC
TRBJ1-4	-	TRBV5-1	-	CASSFSENEKLFF	TGCGCCAGCAGCTTTTCCGAGAATGAAAAACTGTTTTTT
TRBJ2-6	-	TRBV29-1	many	CSVTASSVLTF	TGCAGCGTCACAGCGTCTTCGGTCCTGACTTTC
TRBJ1-1	TRBD1	TRBV6-1	-	CAGRTGTMNTEAFF	TGTGCCGGACGGACAGGGACCATGAACACTGAAGCTTTCTTT
TRBJ1-4	TRBD1	TRBV4-3	-	CASSRSIHRGRSEKLFF	TGCGCCAGCAGCCGTTCAATCCACAGGGGGCGCTCTGAAAAACTGTTTTTT
TRBJ2-7	-	TRBV5-4	-	CASSFWELEQYF	TGTGCCAGCAGCTTTTGGGAACTCGAGCAGTACTTC
TRBJ2-3	-	TRBV12-3/TRBV12-4	once	CASGLEGQRTDTQYF	TGTGCCAGCGGTTTAGAGGGACAACGCACAGATACGCAGTATTTT
TRBJ1-6	-	TRBV10-3	few	CAISGGQGDSPLHF	TGTGCCATCAGTGGTGGACAAGGGGATTCACCCCTCCACTTT
TRBJ1-1	-	TRBV29-1	-	CSVRHTVNTEAFF	TGCAGCGTTCGACATACTGTCAACACTGAAGCTTTCTTT
TRBJ2-2	TRBD1	TRBV5-1	-	CASSEGTGNTGELFF	TGCGCCAGCAGCGAGGGGACAGGTAACACCGGGGAGCTGTTTTTT
TRBJ1-5	TRBD1	TRBV6-1	-	CASLTEDRERQPQHF	TGTGCCAGCCTTACTGAGGACAGGGAACGTCAGCCCCAGCATTTT
TRBJ2-7	-	TRBV12-3/TRBV12-4	once	CASSPPGSRYEQYF	TGTGCCAGCAGTCCCCCGGGAAGCCGTTACGAGCAGTACTTC
TRBJ1-1	TRBD1	TRBV6-1	few	CASSDPGQTEAFF	TGTGCCAGCAGTGACCCGGGACAGACTGAAGCTTTCTTT
TRBJ2-1	-	TRBV19	-	CASSIKSGVGIEQFF	TGTGCCAGTAGTATCAAGAGTGGCGTTGGGATCGAGCAGTTCTTC
TRBJ2-5	-	TRBV4-2	-	CASSQERQAQETQYF	TGTGCCAGCAGCCAAGAACGACAGGCGCAAGAGACCCAGTACTTC